The table lists the clone carrying this TCR beta chain with many counts. Its antigen is not known. The data stem from a study of T cells in Graves' hyperthyroidism and ophthalmopathy. The PBMCs were sourced from fresh peripheral blood (about 10 ml). Germline assignment: CDR1 MNHEY and CDR2 SMNVEV (reference sequence). V lost 6 bases and J lost 3; bases outside the gene matches: 11. The CDR3 is 17 residues long. What was amplified from RNA transcripts were TCR beta CDR3 regions. First-round RT-PCR with HTBI primers amplified the TCR CDR3 region. TCRdb independently ran MiXCR on the multiplex PCR reads; one entry per CDR3 protein. The table lists about 400,000 distinct CDR3 sequences, around an eighth of them singletons. Findings of the study overall: Before onset, by a median of approximately 5.9 months, the model predicted ophthalmopathy.

This sequence was found in a man in his fifties with Graves' ophthalmopathy. The chain uses TRBV27 and TRBJ2-7, with TRBD2 identical over 13 bases. Sequenced sample: blood. CDR3 region: CASSPGLAGLRYYEQYF. In nucleotides, the CDR3 is TGTGCCAGCAGCCCGGGACTAGCGGGATTAAGGTACTACGAGCAGTACTTC.